This T cell receptor (beta chain) was documented in a study of blood T cell repertoires in COVID-19. CDR1 and CDR2 (germline): MNHEY, SMNVEV (reference sequence). The V gene end was trimmed by 7 bases and the J gene end by 6 bases; junction bases not matched to a gene: 7. CDR3 length: 13 amino acids. The sample holds one count of this clone. The method was immunoSEQ multiplex PCR; TCRdb's version includes in-frame clones alone and lacks a portion of them. The sample has some 350,000 clones; around 87% are singletons. The rearrangement links TRBV27 to TRBJ2-7; the match to TRBD1 covers 9 bases. Sequencing was done on a sample of PBMCs or T cells enriched from blood (not recorded which). The origin of this receptor is a man younger than 35 who had recovered from COVID-19. For the CDR3, the DNA is TGTGCCAGCAATCGCGGGACAGGGTCCGAGCAGTACTTC. Translation: CASNRGTGSEQYF.